The clone carrying this T cell receptor (beta chain) has only a few counts. What it binds is unknown. The CDR3 is 12 amino acids. Looked up from germline, CDR1 is SGHTS and CDR2 is YDEGEE. Trimming stripped 3 bases from V and 6 bases from J, with 9 bases between. This sample was taken from a study of beta chain features in type 1 diabetes. Findings of the study overall: Shorter TCRB CDR3s, moderately but significantly so, were found in Type 1 diabetes patients in all four CD4+ subsets. The question left open here concerned HLA type influencing TCRB rearrangement.

CD45RO/CCR7/CD25/CD127/CD95/CD27 sorting isolated CD4+ naive, central memory, regulatory and stem cell-like memory cells. Since all of the isolated RNA was reverse transcribed, expressed TCRB transcripts were what got sequenced. Reads from naive, central memory and regulatory T cell samples averaged approximately 3.4 million. Method: immunoSEQ multiplex PCR; TCRdb's copy keeps in-frame clones and lacks some. The repertoire holds about 270,000 clones, with around an eighth as singletons. Sequencing was carried out using naive CD4+ T cells from blood. This chain uses TRBV5-8 with TRBJ1-1, with a tentative D call TRBD1 (6 bases). The source is a man aged 30 to 39 with type 1 diabetes. The CDR3 bases are TGTGCCAGCAGCTGGGGACAATCTGAAGCTTTCTTT. This translates into CASSWGQSEAFF.